The clone carrying this T cell receptor beta chain was found once. What it binds is unknown. This sample stems from a study of long-term antiretroviral therapy in people with HIV. Trimming stripped 2 bases from V and 2 bases from J, with 11 bases between. CDR3 length: 16 amino acids. Germline V gene data show CDR1 as SGHRS and CDR2 as YFSETQ. Study-wide results and caveats: HIV repertoires spanned narrower CDR3 length ranges than controls. Data on ART adherence, viral resistance or therapy changes were unavailable. Even long-term ART left TRB diversity below transplant donor controls, despite gains.

Survey-level resolution applied to immunoSEQ assay v3.0. Some clones are missing from TCRdb's copy, which holds only in-frame ones; the method was immunoSEQ multiplex PCR. The data show tens of thousands of clones, over 80% seen once. The sample here was unsorted PBMCs, taken 0.4 years after starting antiretroviral therapy. The chain has TRBV5-1 and TRBJ2-6, with D possibly called TRBD1 or TRBD2 (5 bases each). This clonotype was sampled from a man aged 50 to 60 with HIV. The CDR3 spells CASSFEGLPGANVLTF. The DNA for the CDR3 is TGCGCCAGCAGCTTCGAGGGGCTGCCTGGGGCCAACGTCCTGACTTTC.